The 17 T cell receptor beta chains reported below all come from one sample, sequenced in a study of post-analysis software for immune sequencing data. Study results and limitations: Controls showed lower frequencies than patients for roughly 5 TRBV segments, and TRBV5-6, TRBV5-1 and TRBV20-1 were among these.

TCR beta cDNA libraries had unique molecular identifiers. Using its own MiXCR run on the PCR reads, TCRdb lists one record per CDR3 protein. The sample has under 650,000 distinct CDR3 sequences; roughly two fifths are singletons. Their recognized antigens are unknown. Sequencing was done on a sample of blood. These receptors were collected from a girl aged 10 to 17 with multiple sclerosis.

This clonotype was recorded a few times. The chain couples TRBV6-5 to TRBJ2-1; weak D call: TRBD2 (5 bases). CDR1 and CDR2 from the germline V gene are MNHEY and SVGAGI. Deletions cut 6 bases from V and 15 bases from J, with 21 bases between. The CDR3 is 13 amino acids. CDR3 sequence reads: CASSSPRRPGRFF. The CDR3 nucleotides read TGTGCCAGCAGCTCGCCGCGGAGGCCAGGAAGGTTCTTC.

The V and J genes are TRBV15 and TRBJ2-1, with D tentatively TRBD2 (6 bases). The length of the CDR3 is 15 residues. With 0 bases removed from V and 2 bases from J, the gap between germline ends came to 8 bases. Germline V gives CDR1 LNHNV, CDR2 YYDKDF (reference sequence). DNA of the CDR3: TGTGCCACCAGCAGAGAGCGGGGCCCCTACAATGAGCAGTTCTTC. Protein product: CATSRERGPYNEQFF.

This clonotype showed up just a few times. The gene calls are TRBV20-1 and TRBJ2-7; D remains ambiguous. The CDR3 is made up of 13 amino acids. Germline V lookup: CDR1 DFQATT, CDR2 SNEGSKA (reference sequence). V lost 2 bases, J lost 0 bases, and 8 bases lay in between. CDR3 in amino acids: CSARPLPSYEQYF. Written as DNA, the CDR3 is TGCAGTGCTAGACCACTTCCCTCCTACGAGCAGTACTTC.

DNA for the CDR3: TGTGCCAGCAGTGGTCTGAGCAATCAGCCCCAGCATTTT. Protein product: CASSGLSNQPQHF. The chain combines TRBV6-4 with TRBJ1-5; D is unresolved. This CDR3 contains 13 residues. Trimming shortened V by 4 bases and J by 1 base, and 5 bases separated the two germline ends. The germline V gene encodes CDR1 MRHNA and CDR2 SNTAGT.

This clonotype was found a few times. The chain recombines TRBV29-1 with TRBJ2-5; D is ambiguous. Germline lookup yields CDR1 SQVTM and CDR2 ANQGSEA. The V end lost 4 bases, the J end lost 11 bases, and 20 bases lay between the germline ends. The length of the CDR3 is 13 residues. The DNA for the CDR3 is TGCAGCGTTGGTTCGGTCCAGTTACGAGAGCAGTACTTC. This gives the protein CSVGSVQLREQYF.

The sample holds a few counts of this clonotype. The chain combines TRBV20-1 with TRBJ2-7; D is ambiguous. The germline V and J ends were trimmed by 3 bases and 3 bases, with 12 bases remaining between them. The CDR3 consists of 13 residues. Germline CDR1 and CDR2: DFQATT and SNEGSKA (reference sequence). The CDR3: CSARPVDGYEQYF. Written as DNA, the CDR3 is TGCAGTGCTAGGCCGGTGGATGGCTACGAGCAGTACTTC.

This clonotype was recorded a few times. CDR3 sequence: CASSLKISASNTEAFF. The CDR3 DNA sequence: TGTGCCAGCAGCCTTAAAATCTCAGCCTCGAACACTGAAGCTTTCTTT. This chain joins TRBV4-2 and TRBJ1-1, with no clear D. Trimming took off 4 bases at V and 1 base at J, with 16 bases between the two ends. The CDR3 loop spans 16 amino acids. Germline V gene lookup returns CDR1 LGHNA and CDR2 YNFKEQ.

The V gene is TRBV6-6, the J gene TRBJ2-7; 9 bases are a match to TRBD1. J lost 0 bases, V lost 6 bases, and 9 bases had no gene match. CDR3 length: 16 amino acids. Per germline, CDR1 MNHNY and CDR2 SVGAGI (reference sequence). The CDR3 DNA reads TGTGCCAGCAGAGATTCCGGGACAGGGAGCTCCTACGAGCAGTACTTC. Its translation: CASRDSGTGSSYEQYF.

This clonotype was seen a handful of times. The gene calls are TRBV7-8 and TRBJ2-3; tentatively, D is TRBD1 (5 bases). The CDR3 loop spans 15 amino acids. Trimming took 4 bases from V and 6 from J, leaving 17 bases between them. Looked up from germline, CDR1 is SGHVS and CDR2 is FQNEAQ. For the CDR3, the DNA is TGTGCCAGCAGCTCCCTCGCCAGGGCATCTGATACGCAGTATTTT. As protein: CASSSLARASDTQYF. Based on the CDR3 plus reference TRBV7-8 and TRBJ2-3, the full variable domain is GAGVSQSPRYKVAKRGQDVALRCDPISGHVSLFWYQQALGQGPEFLTYFQNEAQLDKSGLPSDRFFAERPEGSVSTLKIQRTQQEDSAVYLCASSSLARASDTQYFGPGTRLTVL.

The V gene is TRBV20-1, the J gene TRBJ2-7; D is uncertain. Germline V gene sequence: CDR1 DFQATT, CDR2 SNEGSKA (reference sequence). The CDR3 is 15 residues long. V was pared by 0 bases and J by 0 bases, with 12 bases between. This CDR3 is CSARDSREFSYEQYF. The DNA for the CDR3 is TGCAGTGCTAGAGATTCAAGGGAATTCTCCTACGAGCAGTACTTC.

This clonotype was seen a few times. This chain connects TRBV20-1 to TRBJ2-3; the D gene is possibly TRBD2 (6 bases). The CDR3 covers 15 residues. Germline CDR1 DFQATT, CDR2 SNEGSKA (reference sequence). V was pared by 5 bases and J by 6 bases, with 21 bases between. The CDR3: CSADPSEARFDTQYF. For the CDR3, the DNA is TGCAGTGCTGATCCTAGCGAGGCAAGATTTGATACGCAGTATTTT.

The genes are TRBV18 and TRBJ1-2; the D is unclear. Germline CDR1 KGHSH, CDR2 LQKENI. V lost 0 bases, J lost 0 bases, and 8 bases lay in between. CDR3 length: 15 residues. The CDR3 coding sequence is TGTGCCAGCTCACCACCGGAAGGATCTAACTATGGCTACACCTTC. The encoded protein is CASSPPEGSNYGYTF.

In this sample, this clonotype turned up a few times. The chain combines TRBV7-2 with TRBJ1-2; possible D gene TRBD1, 5 bases. Germline CDR1 SGHTA, CDR2 FQGNSA. V was shortened by 0 bases and J by 2 bases, with 10 bases between the two germline ends. The CDR3 spans 15 residues. As DNA, the CDR3 is TGTGCCAGCAGCTTAGCGCCGGGACTCAACTATGGCTACACCTTC. Translating gives CASSLAPGLNYGYTF.

This clonotype was observed a few times. The rearrangement joins TRBV12-3 or TRBV12-4 to TRBJ2-7, with 7 bases aligning to TRBD2. The CDR3 consists of 14 residues. Unmatched junction bases numbered 4, after V lost 5 bases and J lost 0 bases. The DNA for the CDR3 is TGTGCCAGCAGTATTAGGACTAGCTCCTACGAGCAGTACTTC. Residues: CASSIRTSSYEQYF.

The chain combines TRBV20-1 with TRBJ2-3, with 7 bases fitting TRBD1. Per the germline V gene, CDR1 is DFQATT and CDR2 is SNEGSKA (reference sequence). V gave up 0 bases and J gave up 2 bases; unmatched junction bases: 14. This CDR3 comprises 18 residues. The CDR3, as DNA: TGCAGTGCTAGAGATTCTGTGAGTGCAGGGGGAATCACAGATACGCAGTATTTT. Translating it yields CSARDSVSAGGITDTQYF.

In this sample, this clonotype turned up a few times. The chain uses TRBV29-1 and TRBJ2-7; 10 bases fit TRBD2. The CDR3 length is 14 residues. CDR1 is SQVTM and CDR2 is ANQGSEA in the germline V gene. The V gene end was trimmed by 4 bases and the J gene end by 3 bases; junction bases not matched to a gene: 6. CDR3 residues: CSVASSGGRYEQYF. CDR3 bases: TGCAGCGTTGCTTCTAGCGGGGGTCGCTACGAGCAGTACTTC.

The chain couples TRBV20-1 to TRBJ2-1; the D is unclear. This CDR3 contains 12 residues. Trimming took 6 bases from V and 1 from J, leaving 7 bases between them. Germline assignment: CDR1 DFQATT and CDR2 SNEGSKA (reference sequence). In nucleotides, the CDR3 is TGCAGTGCGTTGTTATCCTACAATGAGCAGTTCTTC. Its protein is CSALLSYNEQFF.